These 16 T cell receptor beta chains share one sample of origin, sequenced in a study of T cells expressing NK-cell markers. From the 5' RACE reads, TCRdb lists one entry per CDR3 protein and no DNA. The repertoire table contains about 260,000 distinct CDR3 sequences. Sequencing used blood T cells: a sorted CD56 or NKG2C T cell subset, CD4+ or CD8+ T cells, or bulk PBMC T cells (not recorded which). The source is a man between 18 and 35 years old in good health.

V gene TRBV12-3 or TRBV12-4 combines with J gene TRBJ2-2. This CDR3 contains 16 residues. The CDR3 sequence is CASSPRGPPNTGELFF.

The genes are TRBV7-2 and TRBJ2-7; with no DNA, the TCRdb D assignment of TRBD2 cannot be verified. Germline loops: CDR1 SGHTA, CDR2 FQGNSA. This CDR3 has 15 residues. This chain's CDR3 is CASSLSRGFMYEQYF.

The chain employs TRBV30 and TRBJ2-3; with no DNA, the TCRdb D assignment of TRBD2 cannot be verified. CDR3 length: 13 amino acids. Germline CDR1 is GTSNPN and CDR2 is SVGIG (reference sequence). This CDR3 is CAWRGRSTDTQYF.

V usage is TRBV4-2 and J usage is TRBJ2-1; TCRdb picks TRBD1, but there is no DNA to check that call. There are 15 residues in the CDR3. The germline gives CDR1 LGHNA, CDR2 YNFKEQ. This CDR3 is CASSQPGQGFNEQFF.

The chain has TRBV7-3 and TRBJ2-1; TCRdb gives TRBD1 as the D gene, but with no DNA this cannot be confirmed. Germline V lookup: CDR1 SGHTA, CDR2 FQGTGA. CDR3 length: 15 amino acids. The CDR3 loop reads CASSSGGSSYNEQFF. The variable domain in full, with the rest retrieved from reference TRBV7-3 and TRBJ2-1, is GAGVSQTPSNKVTEKGKYVELRCDPISGHTALYWYRQSLGQGPEFLIYFQGTGAADDSGLPNDRFFAVRPEGSVSTLKIQRTERGDSAVYLCASSSGGSSYNEQFFGPGTRLTVL.

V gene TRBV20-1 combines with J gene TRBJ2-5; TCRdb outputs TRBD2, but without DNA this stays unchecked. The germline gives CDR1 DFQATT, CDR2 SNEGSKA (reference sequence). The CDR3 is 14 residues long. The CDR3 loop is CSTMLAGIQETQYF.

Here the CDR3 reads CAISDAGEQFF. The chain couples TRBV10-3 to TRBJ2-1. CDR3 length: 11 amino acids. The germline gives CDR1 ENHRY, CDR2 SYGVKD.

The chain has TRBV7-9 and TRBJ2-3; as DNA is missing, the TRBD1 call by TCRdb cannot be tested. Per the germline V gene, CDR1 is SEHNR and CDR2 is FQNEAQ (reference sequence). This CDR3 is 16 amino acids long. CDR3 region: CASSFGGQGSPDTQYF.

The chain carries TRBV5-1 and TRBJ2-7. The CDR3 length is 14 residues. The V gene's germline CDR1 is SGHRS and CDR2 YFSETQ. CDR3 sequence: CASSLDGVSYEQYF. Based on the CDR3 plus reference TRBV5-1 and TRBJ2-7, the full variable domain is KAGVTQTPRYLIKTRGQQVTLSCSPISGHRSVSWYQQTPGQGLQFLFEYFSETQRNKGNFPGRFSGRQFSNSRSEMNVSTLELGDSALYLCASSLDGVSYEQYFGPGTRLTVT.

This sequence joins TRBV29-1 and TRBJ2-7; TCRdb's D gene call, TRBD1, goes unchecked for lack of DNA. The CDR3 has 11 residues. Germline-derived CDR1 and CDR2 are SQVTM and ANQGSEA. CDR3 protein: CSVGGIYEQYF.

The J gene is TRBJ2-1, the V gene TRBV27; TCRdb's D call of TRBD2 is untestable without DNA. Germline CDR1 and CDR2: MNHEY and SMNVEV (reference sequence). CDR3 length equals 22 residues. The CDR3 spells CASSFGSFGLAGGPQSYNEQFF.

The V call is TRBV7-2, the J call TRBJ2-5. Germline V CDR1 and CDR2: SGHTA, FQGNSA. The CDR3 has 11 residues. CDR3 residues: CASSPARDQYF.

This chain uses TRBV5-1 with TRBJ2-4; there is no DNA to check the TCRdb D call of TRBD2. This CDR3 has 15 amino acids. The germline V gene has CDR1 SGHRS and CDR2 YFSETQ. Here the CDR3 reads CASSSTSGSNNIQYF.

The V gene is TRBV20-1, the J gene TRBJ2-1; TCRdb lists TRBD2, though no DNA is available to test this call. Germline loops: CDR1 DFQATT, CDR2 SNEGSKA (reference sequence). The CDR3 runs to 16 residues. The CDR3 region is CSATYLSGGPAHEQFF.

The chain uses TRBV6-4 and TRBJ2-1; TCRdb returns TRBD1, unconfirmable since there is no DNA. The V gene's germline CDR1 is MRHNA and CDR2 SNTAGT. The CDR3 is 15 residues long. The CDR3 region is CASSEGQGSYNEQFF.

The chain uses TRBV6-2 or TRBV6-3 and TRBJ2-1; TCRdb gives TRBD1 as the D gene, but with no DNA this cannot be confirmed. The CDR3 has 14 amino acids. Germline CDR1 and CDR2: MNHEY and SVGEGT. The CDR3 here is CASSYLRGRDEQFF.